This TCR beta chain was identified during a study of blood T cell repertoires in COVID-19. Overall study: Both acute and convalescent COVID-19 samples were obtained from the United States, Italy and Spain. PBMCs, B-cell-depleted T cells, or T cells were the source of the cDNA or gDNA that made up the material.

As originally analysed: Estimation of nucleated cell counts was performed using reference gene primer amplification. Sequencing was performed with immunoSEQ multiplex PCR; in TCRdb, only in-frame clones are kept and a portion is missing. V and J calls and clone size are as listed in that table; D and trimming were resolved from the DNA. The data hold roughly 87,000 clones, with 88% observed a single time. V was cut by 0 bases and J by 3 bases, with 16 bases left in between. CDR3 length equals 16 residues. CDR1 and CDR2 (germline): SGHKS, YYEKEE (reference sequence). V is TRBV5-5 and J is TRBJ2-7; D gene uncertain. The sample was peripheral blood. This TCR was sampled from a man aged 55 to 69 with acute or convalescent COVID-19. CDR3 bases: TGTGCCAGCAGCTTGGTCGCGTTCGCCACCTTCTACGAGCAGTACTTC. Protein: CASSLVAFATFYEQYF.